Below are 22 T cell receptor beta chains sequenced from a single sample in a study of beta chain features in type 1 diabetes. Points from the study as a whole: Shorter TCRB CDR3s, moderately but significantly so, were found in Type 1 diabetes patients in all four CD4+ subsets.

As every portion of the isolated RNA was reverse transcribed, the sequencing read expressed TCRB transcripts. Profiled with immunoSEQ multiplex PCR; TCRdb holds only in-frame clones, not every one. The data contain some 170,000 clones, 50% to 70% of them seen just once; the ten biggest clones take up roughly 0.092%. The antigens these receptors bind are not known. The sequenced sample consisted of naive CD4+ T cells from blood. The receptors derive from a man aged 25 to 40 with type 1 diabetes.

This clone was found a few times. The genes are TRBV29-1 and TRBJ2-7, with D unresolved. CDR1 SQVTM and CDR2 ANQGSEA come from the germline V gene. CDR3 length: 13 residues. Trimming stripped 4 bases from V and 0 bases from J, with 10 bases between. Here the CDR3 reads CSVGGVSSYEQYF. In DNA form, the CDR3 reads TGCAGCGTTGGAGGTGTTAGCTCCTACGAGCAGTACTTC.

The V and J genes are TRBV9 and TRBJ2-7; TRBD2 matches 8 bases. V was clipped by 0 bases and J by 2 bases; unmatched bases: 4. Germline assignment: CDR1 SGDLS and CDR2 YYNGEE. CDR3 size: 15 residues. As DNA, the CDR3 is TGTGCCAGCAGCGTAGGAAGCGGGGGCCCCTACGAGCAGTACTTC. Its translation: CASSVGSGGPYEQYF.

The chain is built from TRBV20-1 and TRBJ2-7; D uncertain. This CDR3 has 11 residues. Germline V gene data show CDR1 as DFQATT and CDR2 as SNEGSKA (reference sequence). V lost 3 bases and J 5 bases, leaving 8 bases between the germline ends. This chain's CDR3 is CSASISHEQYF. The CDR3 region has the DNA TGCAGTGCTAGCATATCGCACGAGCAGTACTTC.

V usage is TRBV15 and J usage is TRBJ2-3, with D tentatively TRBD2 (6 bases). Trimming removed 6 bases from V and 2 bases from J, with 15 bases in between. Germline V lookup: CDR1 LNHNV, CDR2 YYDKDF (reference sequence). This CDR3 comprises 15 residues. The chain's CDR3 is CATRTPGTPTDTQYF. The CDR3 nucleotides are TGTGCCACCAGGACTCCAGGGACTCCCACAGATACGCAGTATTTT. Using reference TRBV15 and TRBJ2-3 for the parts outside the CDR3, the full variable domain is DAMVIQNPRYQVTQFGKPVTLSCSQTLNHNVMYWYQQKSSQAPKLLFHYYDKDFNNEADTPDNFQSRRPNTSFCFLDIRSPGLGDTAMYLCATRTPGTPTDTQYFGPGTRLTVL.

This clone was detected only a few times. The gene calls are TRBV5-4 and TRBJ2-5; 7 bases are a match to TRBD1. Germline V gene lookup returns CDR1 SGHNT and CDR2 YYREEE (reference sequence). The CDR3 runs 15 residues. J gave up 3 bases and V 0 bases, and 5 bases lay outside the gene matches. In DNA, the CDR3 is TGTGCCAGCAGCTTGGACAGGGGAGTCGAAGAGACCCAGTACTTC. It encodes CASSLDRGVEETQYF. Full variable domain (remainder filled in from reference TRBV5-4 and TRBJ2-5): ETGVTQSPTHLIKTRGQQVTLRCSSQSGHNTVSWYQQALGQGPQFIFQYYREEENGRGNFPPRFSGLQFPNYSSELNVNALELDDSALYLCASSLDRGVEETQYFGPGTRLLVL.

This clone came up a few times. V is TRBV28 and J is TRBJ2-1; no clear D gene. Germline CDR1 and CDR2: MDHEN and SYDVKM. The CDR3 is 13 residues long. V lost 4 bases and J 0 bases, leaving 4 bases between the germline ends. The CDR3 reads CASSWNSYNEQFF. In DNA, the CDR3 is TGTGCCAGCAGTTGGAACTCCTACAATGAGCAGTTCTTC.

This chain connects TRBV2 to TRBJ1-2; no firm D call. The germline gives CDR1 SNHLY, CDR2 FYNNEI. With 6 bases removed from V and 7 bases from J, the gap between germline ends came to 6 bases. The CDR3 spans 10 residues. CDR3 sequence (DNA): TGTGCCAGCAGCGTTATTGGCTACACCTTC. Translation gives CASSVIGYTF. Looking up the rest from reference TRBV2 and TRBJ1-2 gives the full variable domain: EPEVTQTPSHQVTQMGQEVILRCVPISNHLYFYWYRQILGQKVEFLVSFYNNEISEKSEIFDDQFSVERPDGSNFTLKIRSTKLEDSAMYFCASSVIGYTFGSGTRLTVV.

The sample holds a few counts of this clone. J is TRBJ2-1 and V is TRBV11-2; 7 bases line up with TRBD1. V was clipped by 6 bases and J by 8 bases; unmatched bases: 13. CDR3 size: 15 residues. CDR1 and CDR2 from the germline V gene are SGHAT and FQNNGV. The CDR3 coding sequence is TGTGCCAGCAGTCCACAGGGGATTGTTGTGGATGAGCAGTTCTTC. Amino acid sequence: CASSPQGIVVDEQFF.

In this sample, this clone turned up a few times. Other DNA sequences in this specimen translate into the identical CDR3. The chain has TRBV9 and TRBJ1-2; D remains unclear. V was clipped by 4 bases and J by 8 bases, with 12 bases between them. In germline, CDR1 is SGDLS, CDR2 YYNGEE. CDR3 length: 12 amino acids. CDR3 protein: CASSLEVGGYTF. The CDR3 bases are TGTGCCAGCAGCCTCGAGGTGGGAGGCTACACCTTC.

The rearrangement links TRBV18 to TRBJ2-7; D not certain. CDR3 length: 14 residues. The V end lost 2 bases, the J end lost 2 bases, and 10 bases lay between the germline ends. Germline V lookup: CDR1 KGHSH, CDR2 LQKENI. The CDR3 DNA follows: TGTGCCAGCTCACCAAACCCCGGCCCCTACGAGCAGTACTTC. Translating gives CASSPNPGPYEQYF.

This clone was detected only a few times. J is TRBJ1-1 and V is TRBV7-9, with D unresolved. In germline, CDR1 is SEHNR, CDR2 FQNEAQ (reference sequence). This CDR3 comprises 12 residues. Trimming stripped 2 bases from V and 4 bases from J, with 5 bases between. The CDR3 region has the DNA TGTGCCAGCAGCTTAACGGGCACTGAAGCTTTCTTT. Protein sequence: CASSLTGTEAFF. The whole variable domain, filled in from reference TRBV7-9 and TRBJ1-1, reads DTGVSQNPRHKITKRGQNVTFRCDPISEHNRLYWYRQTLGQGPEFLTYFQNEAQLEKSRLLSDRFSAERPKGSFSTLEIQRTEQGDSAMYLCASSLTGTEAFFGQGTRLTVV.

This clone was observed a handful of times. This chain connects TRBV5-1 to TRBJ2-3; TRBD2 might be the D (5 bases). The length of the CDR3 is 12 residues. Germline values: CDR1 SGHRS, CDR2 YFSETQ. V dropped 5 bases and J dropped 6 bases, with 10 bases sitting between them. CDR3 in DNA: TGCGCCAGCAGGAGCGGCCGGGATACGCAGTATTTT. It yields the protein CASRSGRDTQYF.

This clone was picked up a small number of times. The chain is built from TRBV5-1 and TRBJ2-1; 10 bases map to TRBD2. The CDR3 covers 13 residues. Germline assignment: CDR1 SGHRS and CDR2 YFSETQ. With 4 bases clipped from V and 16 bases from J, the junction kept 11 bases outside the gene matches. The CDR3 spells CASSPTGGTSVFF. DNA of the CDR3: TGCGCCAGCAGCCCCACGGGCGGGACTAGCGTCTTCTTC. The whole variable domain, remainder taken from reference TRBV5-1 and TRBJ2-1, is KAGVTQTPRYLIKTRGQQVTLSCSPISGHRSVSWYQQTPGQGLQFLFEYFSETQRNKGNFPGRFSGRQFSNSRSEMNVSTLELGDSALYLCASSPTGGTSVFFGPGTRLTVL.

V gene TRBV14 combines with J gene TRBJ2-4, with a weak D call TRBD2 (5 bases). In germline, CDR1 is SGHDN, CDR2 FVKESK. V gave up 4 bases and J gave up 8 bases, with 9 bases separating them. The CDR3 covers 12 residues. DNA of the CDR3: TGTGCCAGCAGCCCAGAGGGATACATTCAGTACTTC. It is translated as CASSPEGYIQYF.

The chain is built from TRBV5-1 and TRBJ2-3; a weak D match, TRBD2 (5 bases). Germline V gene data show CDR1 as SGHRS and CDR2 as YFSETQ. This CDR3 spans 14 amino acids. V was pared by 6 bases and J by 3 bases, with 14 bases between. CDR3 sequence reads: CASNARGNTDTQYF. The CDR3 bases are TGCGCCAGCAACGCTCGGGGTAATACAGATACGCAGTATTTT. Using reference TRBV5-1 and TRBJ2-3 for the parts outside the CDR3, the full variable domain is KAGVTQTPRYLIKTRGQQVTLSCSPISGHRSVSWYQQTPGQGLQFLFEYFSETQRNKGNFPGRFSGRQFSNSRSEMNVSTLELGDSALYLCASNARGNTDTQYFGPGTRLTVL.

The gene calls are TRBV4-1 and TRBJ2-3, with 10 bases lining up with TRBD2. CDR1 is MGHRA and CDR2 is YSYEKL in the germline V gene. Trimming at V came to 0 bases and at J to 0 bases, leaving 0 bases not matched to a gene. The CDR3 length is 16 residues. The chain's CDR3 is CASSQEAGGSTDTQYF. The CDR3 DNA reads TGCGCCAGCAGCCAAGAAGCGGGGGGGAGCACAGATACGCAGTATTTT.

The chain couples TRBV7-2 to TRBJ2-5; D is perhaps TRBD2 (6 bases). The V and J ends lost 4 bases and 2 bases respectively, with 8 bases between them. From germline, CDR1 is SGHTA and CDR2 FQGNSA. CDR3 length: 13 residues. DNA for the CDR3: TGTGCCAGCAGCTCTGGGGGGCAAGAGACCCAGTACTTC. The encoded protein is CASSSGGQETQYF.

This chain connects TRBV29-1 to TRBJ1-1; 7 bases agree with TRBD1. CDR1 and CDR2 from the germline V gene are SQVTM and ANQGSEA. The CDR3 has 13 residues. The CDR3 loop is CTMTQGVNTEAFF. CDR3 sequence (DNA): TGCACCATGACCCAGGGGGTGAACACTGAAGCTTTCTTT.

This clone was observed a few times. The V and J genes are TRBV29-1 and TRBJ2-1; maybe TRBD1 (5 bases). Germline V gene lookup returns CDR1 SQVTM and CDR2 ANQGSEA. The CDR3 consists of 12 residues. V shed 6 bases and J shed 7 bases, with 13 bases lying between them. CDR3 DNA: TGCAGCGTCGGGCCAAGGGGAAATGAGCAGTTCTTC. It codes for CSVGPRGNEQFF.

The V gene is TRBV30, the J gene TRBJ2-1, with 7 positions matching TRBD1. There are 15 residues in the CDR3. The germline V gene has CDR1 GTSNPN and CDR2 SVGIG (reference sequence). V shed 5 bases, J shed 2 bases, and the junction held 9 bases outside the gene matches. The CDR3 region is CAWSREGGAYNEQFF. CDR3 sequence (DNA): TGTGCCTGGTCGAGGGAAGGGGGCGCCTACAATGAGCAGTTCTTC. Drawing the rest from reference TRBV30 and TRBJ2-1, the complete variable domain is SQTIHQWPATLVQPVGSPLSLECTVEGTSNPNLYWYRQAAGRGLQLLFYSVGIGQISSEVPQNLSASRPQDRQFILSSKKLLLSDSGFYLCAWSREGGAYNEQFFGPGTRLTVL.

The V gene is TRBV7-9, the J gene TRBJ2-7; 8 bases align to TRBD1. This CDR3 has 13 residues. The germline CDR1 and CDR2 sequences are SEHNR and FQNEAQ (reference sequence). V trimming: 4 bases; J trimming: 5 bases; junction bases outside the gene matches: 4. The CDR3 here is CASSSGQGHEQYF. The CDR3 DNA is TGTGCCAGCAGCTCCGGACAGGGACACGAGCAGTACTTC.

This chain joins TRBV6-6 and TRBJ2-3; 8 bases fit TRBD2. The junction had 11 bases not matched to a gene; V was cut back by 5 bases and J by 7 bases. The CDR3 loop spans 15 amino acids. The germline CDR1 and CDR2 sequences are MNHNY and SVGAGI (reference sequence). Here the CDR3 reads CASSALRGALNTQYF. DNA for the CDR3: TGTGCCAGCAGTGCTTTGCGGGGGGCCTTAAATACGCAGTATTTT.